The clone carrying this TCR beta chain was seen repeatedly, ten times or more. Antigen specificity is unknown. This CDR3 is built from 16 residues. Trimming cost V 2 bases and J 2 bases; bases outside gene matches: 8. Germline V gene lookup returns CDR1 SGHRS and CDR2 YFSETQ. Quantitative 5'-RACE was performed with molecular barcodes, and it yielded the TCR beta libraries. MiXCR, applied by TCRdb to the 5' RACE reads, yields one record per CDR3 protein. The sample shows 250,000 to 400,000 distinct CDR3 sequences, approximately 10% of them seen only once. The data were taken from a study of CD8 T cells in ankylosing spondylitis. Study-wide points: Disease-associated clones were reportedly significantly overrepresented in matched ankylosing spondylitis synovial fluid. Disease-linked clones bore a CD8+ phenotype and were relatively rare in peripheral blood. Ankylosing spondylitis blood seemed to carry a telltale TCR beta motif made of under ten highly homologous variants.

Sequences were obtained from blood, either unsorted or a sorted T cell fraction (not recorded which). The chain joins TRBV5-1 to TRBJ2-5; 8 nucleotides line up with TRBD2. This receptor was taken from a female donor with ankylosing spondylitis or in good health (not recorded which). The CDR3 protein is CASSLTGGLPQETQYF. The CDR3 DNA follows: TGCGCCAGCAGCTTAACGGGGGGGCTCCCACAAGAGACCCAGTACTTC.